This T cell receptor (beta chain) was profiled in a study of T cells after yellow fever vaccination. Germline V CDR1 and CDR2: MDHEN, SYDVKM. This CDR3 spans 13 amino acids. The V end lost 8 bases, the J end lost 1 base, and 11 bases lay between the germline ends. As for this clonotype: Its antigen is currently unknown.

Conversion of TCR transcripts into cDNA relied on 5'RACE template switching, which added a universal primer site and UMIs. Each CDR3 protein is one row after TCRdb ran MiXCR on the 5' RACE reads. The repertoire holds 450,000 to 550,000 distinct CDR3 sequences, with less than 25% as singletons. Study-wide results and limits: It was a small share of clonotypes that appeared in both CD4 and CD8 compartments. Repertoires obtained by FACS sorting could include abundant clonotypes that entered as contaminants from the bulk population. The booster saw the reappearance of most primary-vaccination clones (nearly 98% CD4, about 88% CD8).

This TCR was recovered from a man younger than 35 who received the YFV17D yellow fever vaccine. The input for sequencing was PBMCs, taken approximately 20 days after the first yellow fever vaccination. The rearrangement joins TRBV28 to TRBJ1-1; D ambiguous. The CDR3 here is CASGETKNTEAFF. The CDR3 nucleotides read TGTGCCAGCGGGGAGACAAAGAACACTGAAGCTTTCTTT.